The rows below give T cell receptor beta chains drawn from one sample of a study of blood T cell repertoires in COVID-19. TCRdb keeps only in-frame clones here, not all; method: immunoSEQ multiplex PCR. The data contain about 160,000 clones, roughly 90% of them seen just once; the ten biggest clones take up less than 8.5%. The sequencing input was PBMCs or T cells enriched from blood (not recorded which). The receptors come from a woman in her forties or fifties who had recovered from COVID-19. The CDR3 runs from the conserved cysteine through the conserved F or W. Fields, in order: clone size, D gene, V gene, J gene, CDR3 protein, CDR3 DNA. A D gene is named only where the DNA matches it firmly. Rows may omit the clone size; those that give it use once, few, many or a size class.

clone_size: .
d_call: .
v_call: TRBV6-1
j_call: TRBJ2-2
cdr3_aa: CASSETLNTGELFF
cdr3_nt: TGTGCCAGCAGTGAGACACTGAACACCGGGGAGCTGTTTTTT

clone_size: .
d_call: .
v_call: TRBV18
j_call: TRBJ1-1
cdr3_aa: CASSPQTAPDTEAFF
cdr3_nt: TGTGCCAGCTCACCACAGACAGCCCCTGACACTGAAGCTTTCTTT

clone_size: once
d_call: .
v_call: TRBV5-4
j_call: TRBJ2-5
cdr3_aa: CASSLETGRYQETQYF
cdr3_nt: TGTGCCAGCAGCTTGGAGACAGGGAGGTACCAAGAGACCCAGTACTTC

clone_size: few
d_call: .
v_call: TRBV6-5
j_call: TRBJ1-2
cdr3_aa: CASSSQGVYGYTF
cdr3_nt: TGTGCCAGCAGCTCACAGGGTGTCTATGGCTACACCTTC

clone_size: .
d_call: .
v_call: TRBV5-1
j_call: TRBJ1-4
cdr3_aa: CASSLGWGLPANEKLFF
cdr3_nt: TGCGCCAGCAGCTTGGGTTGGGGCCTCCCAGCTAATGAAAAACTGTTTTTT

clone_size: once
d_call: .
v_call: TRBV5-1
j_call: TRBJ2-7
cdr3_aa: CASSSGSSYEQYF
cdr3_nt: TGCGCCAGCAGTTCGGGGAGCTCCTACGAGCAGTACTTC

clone_size: .
d_call: TRBD1
v_call: TRBV2
j_call: TRBJ2-1
cdr3_aa: CASSEASGTGGNEQFF
cdr3_nt: TGTGCCAGCAGTGAAGCCTCCGGGACAGGGGGAAATGAGCAGTTCTTC

clone_size: once
d_call: .
v_call: TRBV18
j_call: TRBJ1-2
cdr3_aa: CASSPGGVPDGYTF
cdr3_nt: TGTGCCAGCTCACCAGGGGGGGTGCCTGATGGCTACACCTTC

clone_size: once
d_call: .
v_call: TRBV2
j_call: TRBJ1-4
cdr3_aa: CASSGAPQGEKLFF
cdr3_nt: TGTGCCAGCAGTGGGGCCCCGCAGGGGGAAAAACTGTTTTTT

clone_size: once
d_call: TRBD2
v_call: TRBV6-5
j_call: TRBJ2-1
cdr3_aa: CASSYEAGGLGQFF
cdr3_nt: TGTGCCAGCAGTTACGAAGCGGGGGGGTTGGGGCAGTTCTTC

clone_size: .
d_call: .
v_call: TRBV6-5
j_call: TRBJ1-5
cdr3_aa: CASSSGGAHRYRTQHF
cdr3_nt: TGTGCCAGCAGTTCTGGGGGGGCTCACCGTTATCGGACCCAGCATTTT

clone_size: .
d_call: TRBD1
v_call: TRBV3-1/TRBV3-2
j_call: TRBJ1-6
cdr3_aa: CASSQPGQGGSPLHF
cdr3_nt: TGTGCCAGCAGCCAACCGGGACAGGGGGGGTCACCCCTCCACTTT

clone_size: once
d_call: TRBD1
v_call: TRBV11-2
j_call: TRBJ2-1
cdr3_aa: CASSYQGANNEQFF
cdr3_nt: TGTGCCAGCAGCTACCAGGGGGCGAATAATGAGCAGTTCTTC

clone_size: .
d_call: .
v_call: TRBV7-2
j_call: TRBJ2-2
cdr3_aa: CASSLVPDSFAGELFF
cdr3_nt: TGTGCCAGCAGCTTGGTCCCCGACTCCTTCGCCGGGGAGCTGTTTTTT

clone_size: .
d_call: .
v_call: TRBV6-5
j_call: TRBJ1-6
cdr3_aa: CASSYTGQKNSPLHF
cdr3_nt: TGTGCCAGCAGTTATACAGGACAGAAAAATTCACCCCTCCACTTT

clone_size: few
d_call: .
v_call: TRBV12-5
j_call: TRBJ1-1
cdr3_aa: CASGLVIDTLAEAFF
cdr3_nt: TGTGCTAGTGGTTTGGTAATTGACACTCTCGCTGAAGCTTTCTTT

clone_size: .
d_call: .
v_call: TRBV4-3
j_call: TRBJ1-5
cdr3_aa: CASSQVLASNQPQHF
cdr3_nt: TGCGCCAGCAGCCAAGTACTTGCTAGCAATCAGCCCCAGCATTTT

clone_size: once
d_call: .
v_call: TRBV4-1
j_call: TRBJ1-5
cdr3_aa: CASSQLGGASNQPQHF
cdr3_nt: TGCGCCAGCAGCCAATTAGGGGGGGCTAGCAATCAGCCCCAGCATTTT

clone_size: .
d_call: .
v_call: TRBV7-8
j_call: TRBJ2-7
cdr3_aa: CASSRTGSSYEQYF
cdr3_nt: TGTGCCAGCAGCAGGACCGGGAGCTCCTACGAGCAGTACTTC

clone_size: .
d_call: TRBD1
v_call: TRBV30
j_call: TRBJ2-5
cdr3_aa: CAWSVPGTGAETQYF
cdr3_nt: TGTGCCTGGAGTGTACCCGGGACAGGGGCAGAGACCCAGTACTTC

clone_size: .
d_call: TRBD1
v_call: TRBV7-3
j_call: TRBJ2-3
cdr3_aa: CASSLKGQGGTDTQYF
cdr3_nt: TGTGCCAGCAGCTTAAAGGGACAGGGGGGCACAGATACGCAGTATTTT

clone_size: .
d_call: TRBD2
v_call: TRBV27
j_call: TRBJ2-3
cdr3_aa: CASSFGAGGRSDTQYF
cdr3_nt: TGTGCCAGCAGTTTTGGTGCGGGGGGGCGTTCAGATACGCAGTATTTT

clone_size: .
d_call: .
v_call: TRBV7-9
j_call: TRBJ1-5
cdr3_aa: CASSSTDSNQPQHF
cdr3_nt: TGTGCCAGCAGCTCGACAGATAGCAATCAGCCCCAGCATTTT

clone_size: .
d_call: .
v_call: TRBV3-1/TRBV3-2
j_call: TRBJ1-3
cdr3_aa: CASSRKLPWGEEVYF
cdr3_nt: TGTGCCAGCAGCCGCAAACTTCCCTGGGGGGAAGAGGTATATTTT

clone_size: few
d_call: .
v_call: TRBV9
j_call: TRBJ2-7
cdr3_aa: CASSPRLANAYEQYF
cdr3_nt: TGTGCCAGCAGCCCCCGCCTAGCGAACGCCTACGAGCAGTACTTC

clone_size: few
d_call: TRBD2
v_call: TRBV7-2
j_call: TRBJ2-5
cdr3_aa: CASSYSSGAQETQYF
cdr3_nt: TGTGCCAGCAGTTACTCTAGCGGGGCCCAAGAGACCCAGTACTTC

clone_size: once
d_call: TRBD1
v_call: TRBV6-5
j_call: TRBJ2-7
cdr3_aa: CASKTGGGYEQYF
cdr3_nt: TGTGCCAGCAAGACAGGGGGCGGGTACGAGCAGTACTTC

clone_size: .
d_call: .
v_call: TRBV7-9
j_call: TRBJ1-1
cdr3_aa: CASTQRENTEAFF
cdr3_nt: TGTGCCAGCACCCAACGGGAGAACACTGAAGCTTTCTTT

clone_size: .
d_call: .
v_call: TRBV7-2
j_call: TRBJ2-3
cdr3_aa: CASSRSRIHTDTQYF
cdr3_nt: TGTGCCAGCAGCCGTTCTAGGATACACACAGATACGCAGTATTTT

clone_size: once
d_call: TRBD2
v_call: TRBV6-5
j_call: TRBJ2-7
cdr3_aa: CASSYLAGDSYEQYF
cdr3_nt: TGTGCCAGCAGTTACTTAGCGGGGGACTCCTACGAGCAGTACTTC

clone_size: .
d_call: .
v_call: TRBV9
j_call: TRBJ1-3
cdr3_aa: CASSVDRGSSGNTIYF
cdr3_nt: TGTGCCAGCAGCGTAGATAGAGGGTCATCCGGAAACACCATATATTTT

clone_size: .
d_call: TRBD1
v_call: TRBV5-4
j_call: TRBJ1-4
cdr3_aa: CASSSPTGTGEEKLFF
cdr3_nt: TGTGCCAGCAGCTCACCGACCGGGACAGGGGAGGAAAAACTGTTTTTT

clone_size: .
d_call: .
v_call: TRBV12-1
j_call: TRBJ1-5
cdr3_aa: CASRIPGHPAYSNQPQHF
cdr3_nt: TGTGCCAGCAGGATACCGGGACACCCTGCCTATAGCAATCAGCCCCAGCATTTT

clone_size: once
d_call: TRBD1
v_call: TRBV7-2
j_call: TRBJ2-5
cdr3_aa: CASSLLGQVKHF
cdr3_nt: TGTGCCAGCAGCCTCCTAGGACAGGTTAAGCACTTC

clone_size: .
d_call: TRBD1
v_call: TRBV5-4
j_call: TRBJ2-3
cdr3_aa: CASSLQGEDTQYF
cdr3_nt: TGTGCCAGCAGCTTACAGGGGGAAGATACGCAGTATTTT

clone_size: .
d_call: TRBD2
v_call: TRBV7-2
j_call: TRBJ2-5
cdr3_aa: CASSLGLAGVGETQYF
cdr3_nt: TGTGCCAGCAGCTTAGGCCTAGCGGGGGTAGGGGAGACCCAGTACTTC

clone_size: few
d_call: TRBD1
v_call: TRBV7-6
j_call: TRBJ1-2
cdr3_aa: CASSLTSGTGFGGYTF
cdr3_nt: TGTGCCAGCAGCTTAACCTCCGGGACAGGGTTCGGGGGCTACACCTTC

clone_size: .
d_call: .
v_call: TRBV19
j_call: TRBJ1-2
cdr3_aa: CASSKAETDFYGYTF
cdr3_nt: TGTGCCAGTAGTAAGGCCGAAACCGACTTCTATGGCTACACCTTC

clone_size: .
d_call: .
v_call: TRBV6-5
j_call: TRBJ2-4
cdr3_aa: CASMGGLAKNIQYF
cdr3_nt: TGTGCCAGCATGGGGGGACTAGCCAAAAACATTCAGTACTTC

clone_size: .
d_call: .
v_call: TRBV7-9
j_call: TRBJ1-1
cdr3_aa: CASSSGKNTEAFF
cdr3_nt: TGTGCCAGCAGCTCCGGGAAAAACACTGAAGCTTTCTTT

clone_size: .
d_call: TRBD2
v_call: TRBV18
j_call: TRBJ2-7
cdr3_aa: CASSPTSGAAEQYF
cdr3_nt: TGTGCCAGCTCACCCACTAGCGGTGCTGCCGAGCAGTACTTC

clone_size: .
d_call: TRBD1
v_call: TRBV11-3
j_call: TRBJ2-2
cdr3_aa: CASSVGQGAVGELFF
cdr3_nt: TGTGCCAGCAGCGTCGGGCAGGGGGCCGTCGGGGAGCTGTTTTTT

clone_size: .
d_call: TRBD2
v_call: TRBV3-1/TRBV3-2
j_call: TRBJ2-7
cdr3_aa: CASSQVLSGGVEQYF
cdr3_nt: TGTGCCAGCAGCCAAGTCCTTAGCGGGGGTGTAGAGCAGTACTTC

clone_size: .
d_call: TRBD1
v_call: TRBV7-3
j_call: TRBJ2-2
cdr3_aa: CASSLKGANGELFF
cdr3_nt: TGTGCCAGCAGCTTAAAGGGGGCGAACGGGGAGCTGTTTTTT

clone_size: .
d_call: .
v_call: TRBV3-1/TRBV3-2
j_call: TRBJ2-7
cdr3_aa: CASSPGVPYEQYF
cdr3_nt: TGTGCCAGCAGCCCCGGGGTACCCTACGAGCAGTACTTC

clone_size: once
d_call: TRBD2
v_call: TRBV18
j_call: TRBJ2-7
cdr3_aa: CASSPGLAGPTIPYEQYF
cdr3_nt: TGTGCCAGCTCACCCGGGTTAGCGGGCCCCACTATTCCCTACGAGCAGTACTTC

clone_size: .
d_call: TRBD2
v_call: TRBV27
j_call: TRBJ2-1
cdr3_aa: CASSYKGEGNYNEQFF
cdr3_nt: TGTGCCAGCAGCTATAAAGGGGAGGGTAACTATAATGAGCAGTTCTTC

clone_size: .
d_call: .
v_call: TRBV4-2
j_call: TRBJ2-5
cdr3_aa: CASSQEGRGRETQYF
cdr3_nt: TGTGCCAGCAGCCAAGAGGGGCGGGGGCGAGAGACCCAGTACTTC

clone_size: .
d_call: TRBD1
v_call: TRBV6-5
j_call: TRBJ1-2
cdr3_aa: CASSDRGMKGYTF
cdr3_nt: TGTGCCAGCAGCGACAGGGGAATGAAAGGCTACACCTTC

clone_size: .
d_call: .
v_call: TRBV3-1/TRBV3-2
j_call: TRBJ1-6
cdr3_aa: CASSQGRAGGSPLHF
cdr3_nt: TGTGCCAGCAGCCAAGGGCGGGCGGGAGGCTCACCCCTCCACTTT

clone_size: .
d_call: .
v_call: TRBV4-3
j_call: TRBJ1-3
cdr3_aa: CASSQQGTGNTIYF
cdr3_nt: TGCGCCAGCAGCCAACAGGGCACGGGAAACACCATATATTTT

clone_size: .
d_call: TRBD2
v_call: TRBV23-1
j_call: TRBJ2-7
cdr3_aa: CASSPDPGGAPYEQYF
cdr3_nt: TGCGCCAGCAGTCCGGATCCCGGGGGGGCTCCCTACGAGCAGTACTTC

clone_size: once
d_call: .
v_call: TRBV19
j_call: TRBJ1-3
cdr3_aa: CASSIVPGRSGNTIYF
cdr3_nt: TGTGCCAGTAGTATAGTGCCAGGCCGCTCTGGAAACACCATATATTTT